The T cell receptor beta chain described here comes from a study of OX40 agonist ivuxolimab in advanced cancers. On the study more broadly: Averaging about 60 years in age, with a range of roughly 20 to 79, the cohort was about 85% male.

Germline V gene data show CDR1 as MDHEN and CDR2 as SYDVKM. Trimming cost V 6 bases and J 2 bases, with 16 bases left between them. The CDR3 is made up of 15 amino acids. Profiling relied on immunoSEQ multiplex PCR, and the TCRdb table lists in-frame clones only, not all of them. This sample has tens of thousands of clones, with 75% to 90% found just once. At cycle 4 day 1, cycle 7 day 1, and baseline, blood was sampled. The chain recombines TRBV28 with TRBJ1-2; the D gene is possibly TRBD1 (5 bases). The sequencing here drew on CD4+ or CD8+ T cells sorted from blood, taken in a trial of the OX40 agonist ivuxolimab. This sequence originates from an adult with an advanced solid tumor such as melanoma, head and neck, liver or kidney cancer. This CDR3 reads CASRPEGAGNYGYTF. The CDR3 DNA is TGTGCCAGCAGGCCTGAAGGGGCAGGGAACTATGGCTACACCTTC.